What follows are 6 T cell receptor beta chains derived from one specimen sequenced in a study of blood T cell repertoires in COVID-19. Sequencing used immunoSEQ multiplex PCR; TCRdb keeps in-frame clones, though not all of them. Of 25,000 to 35,000 clones in the sample, about 91% are singletons; the top ten hold under 2.5%. The sequencing sample was made of peripheral blood. These receptors came from a man aged 50 or older with active COVID-19.

This chain joins TRBV5-4 and TRBJ2-3; maybe TRBD2 (6 bases). Germline V gives CDR1 SGHNT, CDR2 YYREEE (reference sequence). V lost 3 bases to trimming and J lost 3 bases, with 11 bases between them. The length of the CDR3 is 14 residues. The CDR3 protein is CASSSHGGTDTQYF. The CDR3 bases are TGTGCCAGCAGCTCCCATGGGGGGACAGATACGCAGTATTTT.

The rearrangement uses TRBV15 and TRBJ2-7, with D perhaps matching TRBD2 (5 bases). Trimming pared 3 bases from V and 4 bases from J, leaving 19 bases between. The CDR3 has 16 amino acids. The germline V gene encodes CDR1 LNHNV and CDR2 YYDKDF (reference sequence). The CDR3 loop is CATSRGREGQLYEQYF. In nucleotides, the CDR3 is TGTGCCACCAGCAGGGGCCGGGAAGGGCAACTTTACGAGCAGTACTTC.

V is TRBV19 and J is TRBJ1-1; TRBD1 agrees at 8 bases. Germline lookup yields CDR1 LNHDA and CDR2 SQIVND (reference sequence). V dropped 7 bases and J dropped 0; count of bases not matched to a gene: 1. The CDR3 sequence is 13 residues long. Here the CDR3 reads CASMTGVNTEAFF. The CDR3 DNA is TGTGCCAGTATGACAGGGGTGAACACTGAAGCTTTCTTT.

V is TRBV4-2 and J is TRBJ2-5; 8 bases are a match to TRBD1. Germline V gene sequence: CDR1 LGHNA, CDR2 YNFKEQ. The CDR3 covers 15 residues. V was clipped by 2 bases and J by 5 bases; unmatched bases: 7. CDR3 DNA sequence: TGTGCCAGCAGCCAAACGGACAGGGCAGCGGAGACCCAGTACTTC. Amino acids: CASSQTDRAAETQYF.

The chain employs TRBV27 and TRBJ2-5, with 11 bases identical to TRBD2. The CDR3 contains 18 residues. The germline gives CDR1 MNHEY, CDR2 SMNVEV (reference sequence). The V segment lost 2 bases and the J segment 2 bases; nucleotides outside the gene matches: 10. The CDR3 bases are TGTGCCAGCAGTTTAGGACTAGCGGGCTGGGGGGTGCAAGAGACCCAGTACTTC. As protein: CASSLGLAGWGVQETQYF.

This chain connects TRBV4-2 to TRBJ2-7, with 9 bases fitting TRBD1. Per the germline V gene, CDR1 is LGHNA and CDR2 is YNFKEQ. The CDR3 extends over 18 amino acids. Unmatched junction bases numbered 17, after V lost 1 base and J lost 7 bases. This chain's CDR3 is CASSQVEISGQGPREQYF. The CDR3 region has the DNA TGTGCCAGCAGCCAAGTGGAAATAAGCGGACAGGGGCCAAGGGAGCAGTACTTC.